This TCR beta chain was recorded in a study of blood T cell repertoires in COVID-19. Study as a whole: Samples of COVID-19 (acute and convalescent) were obtained from the United States, Italy and Spain.

This table comes from immunoSEQ multiplex PCR, and its TCRdb copy is limited to in-frame clones, with some not included. Of 200,000 to 250,000 clones in the sample, approximately 90% were seen once. The CDR3 length is 15 residues. The V gene lost 7 bases and the J gene lost 0 bases, with 14 bases spanning the gap. CDR1 SGHNT and CDR2 YYREEE come from the germline V gene (reference sequence). The chain couples TRBV5-4 to TRBJ2-1; D possibly corresponds to TRBD1 (6 bases). Input material: peripheral blood. This sequence was found in a man in his sixties with COVID-19, enrolled during active disease. The DNA for the CDR3 is TGTGCCAGCCAGGGGCCGGGGAGCTCCTACAATGAGCAGTTCTTC. Its translation is CASQGPGSSYNEQFF.